This T cell receptor beta chain was observed in a study of CD8+CD57+ T cells in acquired aplastic anemia. Whole-study results and caveats: The number of CD8+ CDR3 sequences shared by patients and controls was twenty-nine.

Patients included in sequencing had previously demonstrated CD8+CD57+ cell expansion by flow cytometry. The blood sampling took place in patients who had so far received no therapy. Details on this clonotype: Its antigen is as yet unknown.

The CDR3 length is 13 residues. CDR1 is SGHRS and CDR2 is YFSETQ in the germline V gene. Investigators profiled TCR beta VDJ and CDR3 from genomic DNA template. Each CDR3 protein is one row after TCRdb ran MiXCR on the reads. The profile shows about 200,000 distinct CDR3 sequences, less than 75% of them singletons. The origin of this receptor is a human donor with aplastic anemia. Sample: sorted CD4+, CD8+, or CD8+CD57+ T cells (not recorded which) from PBMCs. V is TRBV5-1 and J is TRBJ2-7, with D maybe TRBD2 (6 bases). The CDR3 spells CSVAGGAYYEQYF. In DNA form, the CDR3 reads TGCAGCGTAGCCGGAGGGGCTTACTACGAGCAGTACTTC.